This TCR beta chain was captured by sequencing in a study of identical twins. Each CDR3 protein is one row after TCRdb ran MiXCR on the 5' RACE reads. The data show 400,000 to 600,000 distinct CDR3 sequences, approximately 20% seen once. A few counts support this clonotype. What it binds is unknown. The CDR3 is 12 residues long. Germline V gene data show CDR1 as LGHNT and CDR2 as FRNRAP. Trimming cost V 0 bases and J 12 bases; bases outside gene matches: 5. Points from the study as a whole: High-abundance cord blood beta clonotypes had fewer insertions; memory repertoires showed none.

This same sample was also taken into another study, of yellow fever vaccine responses in identical twins.

The TCR originated in a woman under 30 in good health. The chain couples TRBV12-5 to TRBJ2-7; 7 nucleotides line up with TRBD2. The sample comprised CD4+ T cells sorted from blood. The chain's CDR3 is CASGLVTSETYF. CDR3 nucleotides: TGTGCTAGTGGTTTGGTTACTAGCGAGACGTACTTC.